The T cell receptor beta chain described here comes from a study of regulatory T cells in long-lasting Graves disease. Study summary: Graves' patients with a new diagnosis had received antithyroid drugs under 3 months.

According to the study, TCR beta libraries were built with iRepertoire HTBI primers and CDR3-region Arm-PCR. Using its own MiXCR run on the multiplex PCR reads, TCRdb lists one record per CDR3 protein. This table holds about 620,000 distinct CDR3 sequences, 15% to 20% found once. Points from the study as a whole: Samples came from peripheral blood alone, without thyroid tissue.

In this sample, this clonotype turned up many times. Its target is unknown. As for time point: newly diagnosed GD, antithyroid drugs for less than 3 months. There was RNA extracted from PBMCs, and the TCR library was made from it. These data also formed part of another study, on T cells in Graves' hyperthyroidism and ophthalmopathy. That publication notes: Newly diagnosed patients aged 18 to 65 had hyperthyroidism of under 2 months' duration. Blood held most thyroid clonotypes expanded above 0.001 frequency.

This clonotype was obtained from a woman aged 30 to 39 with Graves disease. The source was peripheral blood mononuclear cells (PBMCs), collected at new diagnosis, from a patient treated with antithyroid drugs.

In DNA, the CDR3 is TGTGCCAGCAGCCGACTAGCGGGAGGGCCAAATGAGCAGTTCTTC. This gives the protein CASSRLAGGPNEQFF. This chain links TRBV12-3 or TRBV12-4 with TRBJ2-1; the match to TRBD2 covers 14 bases. This CDR3 contains 15 residues. Germline trimming cut 6 bases from V and 7 bases from J; bases unmatched to any gene: 5.